This TCR beta chain was sequenced for a study of blood T cells in healthy people across ages. Findings and limits, study-wide: Strong correlation existed between TCR beta diversity and naive T cell percentage. Long-lived donors exceeded aged donors in naive CD4+ cells and diversity.

Combining a sample-barcoded 5' primer with a J-beta primer mix, a second PCR ran for roughly 7 to 12 cycles. Individual samples furnished no less than 3 million CDR3-containing paired-end reads apiece. TCRdb re-analysed the 5' RACE reads in MiXCR, keeping a single row per CDR3 protein. The sample carries some 750,000 distinct CDR3 sequences, 20% to 25% recorded once. Peripheral blood samples of roughly 10 milliliters were drawn from each donor. Comment on this clonotype: The antigen remains undetermined.

This receptor was taken from a man in his 70s in good health. The sequencing input was blood.

The CDR3 nucleotides are TGTGCCAGCAGTGATCCGGGACTAGCCAAAAACATTCAGTACTTC. Translation: CASSDPGLAKNIQYF. The rearrangement uses TRBV6-2 or TRBV6-3 and TRBJ2-4; a possible D gene is TRBD2 (6 bases). Germline-derived CDR1 and CDR2 are MNHEY and SVGEGT. The CDR3 loop spans 15 amino acids. The ends were cut back, 5 bases at V and 0 bases at J, with 11 bases in the middle.